Sequencing of this T cell receptor beta chain was carried out in a study of T cell responses to AZD1222 COVID-19 vaccine. Assay used: immunoSEQ multiplex PCR; TCRdb lists only in-frame clones, some missing. The sample carries around 160,000 clones, 90% to 95% recorded once. The V end lost 2 bases, the J end lost 0 bases, and 2 bases lay between the germline ends. In germline, CDR1 is GTSNPN, CDR2 SVGIG (reference sequence). CDR3 size: 12 residues. This clonotype was obtained from an adult in good health. This specimen consisted of peripheral blood, obtained on day 0 of AZD1222 vaccination. The chain employs TRBV30 and TRBJ1-3; no firm D call. The CDR3 loop is CAWSFSGNTIYF. The CDR3 DNA reads TGTGCCTGGAGTTTCTCTGGAAACACCATATATTTT.